A selection of T cell receptor beta chains follows, all from one sample in a study of beta chain features in type 1 diabetes. Only in-frame clones appear in the TCRdb table, and some are missing; sequencing was by immunoSEQ multiplex PCR. The sample includes over 700,000 clones, roughly a sixth of them seen just once. Sequencing was done on a sample of naive CD4+ T cells from blood. The receptors derive from a woman aged 18-29 years in good health. The CDR3 runs from the conserved cysteine through the conserved F or W. D genes are given only for firm matches. The size field is filled for only some rows; it gives once, few, many or a size class.

V gene	J gene	clone size	D gene	CDR3 DNA	CDR3 protein
TRBV7-8	TRBJ2-3	-	TRBD2	TGTGCCAGCAGCTTCGTTAGCGGGAGTGTCGGGGATACGCAGTATTTT	CASSFVSGSVGDTQYF
TRBV28	TRBJ1-2	few	-	TGTGCCAGCATCAAGGACCGACCTAACTATGGCTACACCTTC	CASIKDRPNYGYTF
TRBV28	TRBJ2-3	few	-	TGTGCCAGCAGTGCCAATGAGGGCCGCAAGGGAGATACGCAGTATTTT	CASSANEGRKGDTQYF
TRBV2	TRBJ2-3	few	-	TGTGCCAGCAAGGGTAATAGCCTTTCCGCAGATACGCAGTATTTT	CASKGNSLSADTQYF
TRBV28	TRBJ2-5	-	-	TGTGCCAGCAGTTTCCTCGAAGCAGGGAGGGAGACCCAGTACTTC	CASSFLEAGRETQYF
TRBV9	TRBJ2-1	few	-	TGTGCCAGCACCGTAGAGGGCAGGCCCTACAATGAGCAGTTCTTC	CASTVEGRPYNEQFF
TRBV5-1	TRBJ1-2	-	-	TGCGCCAGCAGCTTGGAGTGGGGAACTAACTATGGCTACACCTTC	CASSLEWGTNYGYTF
TRBV28	TRBJ1-2	few	TRBD1	TGTGCCAGCAGGCCGGGACAGGATCTCTATGGCTACACCTTC	CASRPGQDLYGYTF
TRBV19	TRBJ2-7	-	-	TGTGCCAGTAGTCAGACGGGCTCCTACGAGCAGTACTTC	CASSQTGSYEQYF
TRBV28	TRBJ1-2	-	-	TGTGCCAGCAGTTGGGGGGGATTTGGCTATGGCTACACCTTC	CASSWGGFGYGYTF
TRBV5-1	TRBJ2-1	-	-	TGCGCCAGCAGCCTTTCCCGCTACAATGAGCAGTTCTTC	CASSLSRYNEQFF
TRBV18	TRBJ2-7	-	-	TGTGCCAGCTCACCACCGTGGGGGGCCTACGAGCAGTACTTC	CASSPPWGAYEQYF
TRBV7-9	TRBJ2-1	few	-	TGTGCCAGCAGCTTAGGGGCCAGGGTCGCCAACAATGAGCAGTTCTTC	CASSLGARVANNEQFF
TRBV28	TRBJ2-7	-	TRBD1	TGTGCCAGCCGGGACAGGGAAGGCGAGCAGTACTTC	CASRDREGEQYF
TRBV11-2	TRBJ2-7	few	-	TGTGCCAGCAGCTCAGACAACTACGAGCAGTACTTC	CASSSDNYEQYF
TRBV4-3	TRBJ2-3	-	-	TGCGCCAGCAGCCAAGGGCGGCACAGCACAGATACGCAGTATTTT	CASSQGRHSTDTQYF
TRBV6-5	TRBJ1-4	-	-	TGTGCCAGCACTAACGGGGAAAAACTGTTTTTT	CASTNGEKLFF
TRBV28	TRBJ2-7	-	TRBD2	TGTGCCAGCAGCCAAGGTGGGACTATGCCCTACGAGCAGTACTTC	CASSQGGTMPYEQYF
TRBV25-1	TRBJ2-3	few	-	TGTGCCAGCAGTGAATCAGGGAAAGATACGCAGTATTTT	CASSESGKDTQYF
TRBV18	TRBJ1-1	few	-	TGTGCCGCGGCTGCCCTGGGGGCTTTCTTT	CAAAALGAFF
TRBV11-2	TRBJ2-1	few	-	TGTGCCAGCAGCTTACCGGGAGTGGGCTACAATGAGCAGTTCTTC	CASSLPGVGYNEQFF
TRBV19	TRBJ2-1	-	TRBD1	TGTGCCAGTAATCACGGACAGGTCGGAAATGAGCAGTTCTTC	CASNHGQVGNEQFF
TRBV9	TRBJ2-7	few	-	TGTGCCAGCAGCGTGGGGGCTGGAGAGCAGTACTTC	CASSVGAGEQYF
TRBV9	TRBJ2-1	few	-	TGTGCCAGCAGCGAAACCAGTAACCACAATGAGCAGTTCTTC	CASSETSNHNEQFF
TRBV15	TRBJ2-7	-	TRBD1	TGTGCCACCAGCAGAACGACAGGGGGCTTATGGTACGAGCAGTACTTC	CATSRTTGGLWYEQYF
TRBV6-5	TRBJ2-5	few	TRBD1	TGTGCCAGCAGTGACAGGGTCCAAGAGACCCAGTACTTC	CASSDRVQETQYF
TRBV7-8	TRBJ2-7	-	-	TGTGCCAGCAGCTGGACACCCCAGGGCGTATCCACCTACGAGCAGTACTTC	CASSWTPQGVSTYEQYF
TRBV7-2	TRBJ2-7	-	-	TGTGCCAGCAGCCTGAGGGCCTTCACAAGCTCCTACGAGCAGTACTTC	CASSLRAFTSSYEQYF
TRBV15	TRBJ2-5	few	TRBD2	TGTGCCACCAGCAGAGTCGGTAGCGGGAGTTTAGAGACCCAGTACTTC	CATSRVGSGSLETQYF
TRBV14	TRBJ2-1	-	TRBD2	TGTGCCAGCAGCAGACTAGCGCGAAATGAGCAGTTCTTC	CASSRLARNEQFF
TRBV7-9	TRBJ2-3	once	-	TGTGCCAGCAGCCCCTCGGGCACAGATACGCAGTATTTT	CASSPSGTDTQYF
TRBV6-5	TRBJ2-3	few	TRBD2	TGTGCCAGCAGTTACTCACCAGCGGGGAACACAGATACGCAGTATTTT	CASSYSPAGNTDTQYF
TRBV6-6	TRBJ2-7	few	TRBD2	TGTGCCAGCAGTTTAGCGGGAGAGGCCTACGAGCAGTACTTC	CASSLAGEAYEQYF
TRBV5-4	TRBJ2-3	-	TRBD1	TGTGCCAGCAGCGTATACAGGGGAAGCACAGATACGCAGTATTTT	CASSVYRGSTDTQYF
TRBV6-5	TRBJ2-1	-	-	TGTGCCAGCAGTTACCGCGACGTCGGGGCCCGGTCTCTGTTCTTC	CASSYRDVGARSLFF
TRBV15	TRBJ2-1	few	-	TGTGCCACCAGCAGAGATCGACGGGGACGCCTAGGAGATGAGCAGTTCTTC	CATSRDRRGRLGDEQFF
TRBV28	TRBJ2-7	-	-	TGTGCCAGCGGGAGTGGGAGCTCCTACGAGCAGTACTTC	CASGSGSSYEQYF
TRBV5-1	TRBJ2-1	-	-	TGCGCCAGCAGCTTGGTTGGGCAGGGGCTCTACAATGAGCAGTTCTTC	CASSLVGQGLYNEQFF
TRBV11-2	TRBJ2-2	-	-	TGTGCCAGCAGCTTAGGACGCGTCATCGGTAACACCGGGGAGCTGTTTTTT	CASSLGRVIGNTGELFF
TRBV18	TRBJ1-2	-	-	TGTGCCAGCTCAACAATGAGAAACGAGGGCGGGGGCTACACCTTC	CASSTMRNEGGGYTF
TRBV4-3	TRBJ2-7	-	-	TGCGCCAGCAGCCAAGAAGTCCTGGACTACGAGCAGTACTTC	CASSQEVLDYEQYF
TRBV11-1	TRBJ2-3	few	TRBD1	TGTGCCAGCCACCGGACAGGCCCCACAGATACGCAGTATTTT	CASHRTGPTDTQYF
TRBV7-2	TRBJ2-7	once	-	TGTGCCAGCAGCCTTACTGGGAATTCCTACGAGCAGTACTTC	CASSLTGNSYEQYF
TRBV6-5	TRBJ2-1	few	TRBD2	TGTGCCAGCAGCGAAAACCGGGAGGCTGAGCAGTTCTTC	CASSENREAEQFF
TRBV5-1	TRBJ2-7	-	TRBD2	TGCGCCAGCAGTTCGGGACTAGCGGGAGGTTCCTACGAGCAGTACTTC	CASSSGLAGGSYEQYF
TRBV7-9	TRBJ2-7	few	-	TGTGCCAGCAGCTTAGGGAGGGGCGCCCACTCGGGCGAGCAGTACTTC	CASSLGRGAHSGEQYF
TRBV11-2	TRBJ2-1	few	TRBD2	TGTGCCAGCAGCCTTGGACTAGCGGGAGCCTACAATGAGCAGTTCTTC	CASSLGLAGAYNEQFF
TRBV4-1	TRBJ2-5	few	-	TGCGCCAGCAGCCAAGCCCTTCTAGGGATCGGGGAGACCCAGTACTTC	CASSQALLGIGETQYF
TRBV21-1	TRBJ2-7	few	-	TGTGCCAGCAGCAAAGTGAGAGACTACGAGCAGTACTTC	CASSKVRDYEQYF
TRBV7-3	TRBJ2-5	few	-	TGTGCCAGCAGCTTATTCCGGGAAGAGACCCAGTACTTC	CASSLFREETQYF
TRBV27	TRBJ2-7	-	-	TGTGCCAGCAGTTTATTGCGCAGCCCAATCCAGTTATACGAGCAGTACTTC	CASSLLRSPIQLYEQYF
TRBV7-8	TRBJ2-7	-	-	TGTGCCAGCAGCCTCTTTGGACTTGGAGTGGGGGTCGGCGAGCAGTACTTC	CASSLFGLGVGVGEQYF
TRBV6-5	TRBJ2-7	-	-	TGTGCCAGCAGTTACACCACTAGTTCCACCTACGAGCAGTACTTC	CASSYTTSSTYEQYF
TRBV19	TRBJ2-5	few	-	TGTGCCAGTAGTATCCGACAGCGGGAGACCCAGTACTTC	CASSIRQRETQYF